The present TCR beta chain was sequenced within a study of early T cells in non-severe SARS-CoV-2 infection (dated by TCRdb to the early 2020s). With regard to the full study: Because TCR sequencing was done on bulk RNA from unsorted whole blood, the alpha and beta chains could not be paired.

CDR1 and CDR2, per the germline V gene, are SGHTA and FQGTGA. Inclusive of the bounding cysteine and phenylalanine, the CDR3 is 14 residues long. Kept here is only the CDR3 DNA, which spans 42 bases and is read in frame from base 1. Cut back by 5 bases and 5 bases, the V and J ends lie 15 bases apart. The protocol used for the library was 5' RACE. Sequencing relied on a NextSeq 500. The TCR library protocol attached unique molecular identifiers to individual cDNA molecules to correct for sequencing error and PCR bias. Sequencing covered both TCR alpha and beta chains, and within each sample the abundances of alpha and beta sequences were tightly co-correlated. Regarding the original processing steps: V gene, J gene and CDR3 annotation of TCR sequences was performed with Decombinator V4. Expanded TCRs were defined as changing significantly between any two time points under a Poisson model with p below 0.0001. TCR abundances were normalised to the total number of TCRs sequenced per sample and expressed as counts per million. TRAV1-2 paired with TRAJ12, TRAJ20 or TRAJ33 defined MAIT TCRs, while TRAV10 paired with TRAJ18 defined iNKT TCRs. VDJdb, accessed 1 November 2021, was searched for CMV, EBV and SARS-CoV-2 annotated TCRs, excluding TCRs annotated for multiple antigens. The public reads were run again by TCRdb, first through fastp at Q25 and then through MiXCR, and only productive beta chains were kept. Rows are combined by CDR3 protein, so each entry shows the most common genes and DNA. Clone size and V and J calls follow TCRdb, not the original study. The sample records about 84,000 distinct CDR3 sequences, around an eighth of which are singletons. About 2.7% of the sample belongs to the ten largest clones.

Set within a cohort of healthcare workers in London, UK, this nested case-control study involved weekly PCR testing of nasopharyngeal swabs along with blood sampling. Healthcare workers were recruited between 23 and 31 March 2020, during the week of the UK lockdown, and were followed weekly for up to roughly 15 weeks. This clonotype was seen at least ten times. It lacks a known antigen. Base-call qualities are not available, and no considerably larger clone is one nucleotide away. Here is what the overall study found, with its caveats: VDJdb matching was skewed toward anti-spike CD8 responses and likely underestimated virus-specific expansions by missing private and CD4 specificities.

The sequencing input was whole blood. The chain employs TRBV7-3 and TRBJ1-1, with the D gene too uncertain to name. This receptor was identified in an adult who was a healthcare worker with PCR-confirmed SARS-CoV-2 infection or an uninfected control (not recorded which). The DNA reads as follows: TGTGCCAGCAGCGGGTCAGGATCGCGGACTGAAGCTTTCTTT. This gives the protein CASSGSGSRTEAFF.